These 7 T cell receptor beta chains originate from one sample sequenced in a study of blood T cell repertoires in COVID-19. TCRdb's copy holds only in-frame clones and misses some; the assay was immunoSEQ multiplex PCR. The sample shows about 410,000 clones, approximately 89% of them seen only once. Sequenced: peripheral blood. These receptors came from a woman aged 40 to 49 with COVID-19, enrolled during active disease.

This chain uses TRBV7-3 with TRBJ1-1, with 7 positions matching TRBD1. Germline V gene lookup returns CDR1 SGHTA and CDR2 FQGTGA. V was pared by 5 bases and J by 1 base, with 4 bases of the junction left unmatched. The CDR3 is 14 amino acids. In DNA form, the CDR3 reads TGTGCCAGCAGCCGAGGGACAGCGAACACTGAAGCTTTCTTT. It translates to CASSRGTANTEAFF.

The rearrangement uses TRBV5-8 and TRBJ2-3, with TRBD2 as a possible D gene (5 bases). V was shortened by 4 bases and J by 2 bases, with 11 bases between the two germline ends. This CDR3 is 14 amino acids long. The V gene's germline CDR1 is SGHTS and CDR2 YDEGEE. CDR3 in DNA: TGTGCCAGCAGCGCCGGACTTATCACAGATACGCAGTATTTT. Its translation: CASSAGLITDTQYF.

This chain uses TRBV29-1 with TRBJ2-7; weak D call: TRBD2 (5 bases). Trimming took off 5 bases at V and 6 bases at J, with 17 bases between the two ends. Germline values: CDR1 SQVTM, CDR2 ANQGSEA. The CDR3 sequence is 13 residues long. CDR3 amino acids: CSVNHGRGAEQYF. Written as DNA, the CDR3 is TGCAGCGTTAACCACGGACGGGGAGCCGAGCAGTACTTC.

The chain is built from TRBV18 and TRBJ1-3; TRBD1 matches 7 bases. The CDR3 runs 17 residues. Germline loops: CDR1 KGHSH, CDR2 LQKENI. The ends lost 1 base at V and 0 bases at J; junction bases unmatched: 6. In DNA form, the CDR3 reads TGTGCCAGCTCACCACGGGGACAGAGTGTCTCTGGAAACACCATATATTTT. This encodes CASSPRGQSVSGNTIYF. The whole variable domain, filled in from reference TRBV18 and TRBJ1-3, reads NAGVMQNPRHLVRRRGQEARLRCSPMKGHSHVYWYRQLPEEGLKFMVYLQKENIIDESGMPKERFSAEFPKEGPSILRIQQVVRGDSAAYFCASSPRGQSVSGNTIYFGEGSWLTVV.

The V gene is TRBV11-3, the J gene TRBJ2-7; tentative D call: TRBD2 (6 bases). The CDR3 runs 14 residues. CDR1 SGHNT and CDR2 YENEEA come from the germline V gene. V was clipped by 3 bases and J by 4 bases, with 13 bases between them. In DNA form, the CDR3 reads TGTGCCAGCAGCTTGGGGCAGGGAGGATACGAGCAGTACTTC. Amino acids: CASSLGQGGYEQYF.

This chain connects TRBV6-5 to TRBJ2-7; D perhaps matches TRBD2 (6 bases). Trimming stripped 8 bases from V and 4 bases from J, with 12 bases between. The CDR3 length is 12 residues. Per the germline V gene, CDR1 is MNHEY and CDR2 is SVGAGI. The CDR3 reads CASSLAGYEQYF. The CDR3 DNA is TGTGCCAGCTCCCTCGCGGGGTACGAGCAGTACTTC.

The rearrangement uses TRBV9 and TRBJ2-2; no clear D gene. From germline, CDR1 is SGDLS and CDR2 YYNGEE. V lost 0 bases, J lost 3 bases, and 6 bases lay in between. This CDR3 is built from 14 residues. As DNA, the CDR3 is TGTGCCAGCAGCGTAGCTAGAGACACCGGGGAGCTGTTTTTT. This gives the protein CASSVARDTGELFF.